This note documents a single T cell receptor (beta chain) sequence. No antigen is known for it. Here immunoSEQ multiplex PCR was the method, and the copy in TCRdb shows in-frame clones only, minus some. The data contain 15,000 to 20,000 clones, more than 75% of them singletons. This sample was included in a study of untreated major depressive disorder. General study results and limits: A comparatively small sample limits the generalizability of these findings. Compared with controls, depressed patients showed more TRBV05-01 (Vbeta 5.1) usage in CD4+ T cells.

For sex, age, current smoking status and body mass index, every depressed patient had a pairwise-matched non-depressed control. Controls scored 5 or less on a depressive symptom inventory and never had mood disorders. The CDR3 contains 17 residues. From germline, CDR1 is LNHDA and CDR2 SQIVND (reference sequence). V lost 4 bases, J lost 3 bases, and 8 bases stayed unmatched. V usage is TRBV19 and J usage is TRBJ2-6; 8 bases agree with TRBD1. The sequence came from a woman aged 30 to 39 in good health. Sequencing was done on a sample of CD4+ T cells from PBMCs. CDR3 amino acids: CASSTHGQGVGANVLTF. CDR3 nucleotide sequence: TGTGCCAGTAGTACCCACGGACAGGGCGTTGGGGCCAACGTCCTGACTTTC.